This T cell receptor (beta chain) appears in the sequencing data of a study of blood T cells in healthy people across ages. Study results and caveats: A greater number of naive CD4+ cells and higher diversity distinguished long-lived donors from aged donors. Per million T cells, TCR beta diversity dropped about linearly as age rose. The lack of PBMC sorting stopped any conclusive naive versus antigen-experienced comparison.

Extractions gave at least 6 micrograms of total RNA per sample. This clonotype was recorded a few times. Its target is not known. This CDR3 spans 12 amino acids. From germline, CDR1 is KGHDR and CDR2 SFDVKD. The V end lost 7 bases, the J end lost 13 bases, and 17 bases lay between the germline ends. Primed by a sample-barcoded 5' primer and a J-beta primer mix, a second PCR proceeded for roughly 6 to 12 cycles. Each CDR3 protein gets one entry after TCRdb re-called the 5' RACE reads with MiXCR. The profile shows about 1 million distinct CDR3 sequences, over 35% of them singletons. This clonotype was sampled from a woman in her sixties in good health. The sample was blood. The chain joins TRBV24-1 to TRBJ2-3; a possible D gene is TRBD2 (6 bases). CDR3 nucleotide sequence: TGTGCCACCAGCGCCGAACGGGGGAGGAAGTATTTT. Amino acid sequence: CATSAERGRKYF.